The 26 T cell receptor beta chains listed next were all sequenced from one sample in a study of blood T cell repertoires in COVID-19. Using immunoSEQ multiplex PCR, the repertoire was profiled, and TCRdb retains in-frame clones only, with some absent. The sample lists about 200,000 clones, roughly 85% seen once, with more than 2% in the top ten. The sample comprised peripheral blood. The receptors come from a woman between 65 and 79 years old with COVID-19, enrolled during active disease.

V is TRBV7-2 and J is TRBJ1-6, with 9 nucleotides matching TRBD1. Germline V lookup: CDR1 SGHTA, CDR2 FQGNSA. V was clipped by 7 bases and J by 9 bases; unmatched bases: 7. The length of the CDR3 is 14 residues. The CDR3 is CASNQRDRASPLHF. CDR3 DNA sequence: TGTGCCAGCAACCAACGGGACAGGGCTTCACCCCTCCACTTT.

The V gene is TRBV6-5, the J gene TRBJ1-6, with D uncertain. The CDR3 contains 14 residues. The germline V gene encodes CDR1 MNHEY and CDR2 SVGAGI. The V end was cut by 2 bases, the J end by 6 bases, with 8 bases between. This CDR3 reads CASSYAGSNSPLHF. Here the CDR3 DNA reads TGTGCCAGCAGTTACGCGGGTTCTAATTCACCCCTCCACTTT.

The chain combines TRBV30 with TRBJ1-2, with TRBD1 matching over 8 bases. Germline CDR1 and CDR2: GTSNPN and SVGIG (reference sequence). V lost 0 bases to trimming and J lost 4 bases; unmatched junction nucleotides: 7. The CDR3 sequence is 15 residues long. This CDR3 reads CAWSVGTGGRYGYTF. CDR3 coding DNA: TGTGCCTGGAGTGTCGGGACAGGCGGCCGCTATGGCTACACCTTC.

The rearrangement joins TRBV7-8 to TRBJ1-2; possible D gene TRBD1, 6 bases. CDR1 and CDR2 (germline): SGHVS, FQNEAQ. There are 15 residues in the CDR3. Trimming removed 0 bases from V and 5 bases from J, with 13 bases in between. The DNA of the CDR3 is TGTGCCAGCAGCTTAGCGCGACAGGTCGGGTATGGCTACACCTTC. This sequence encodes CASSLARQVGYGYTF. The full variable domain, rest sourced from reference TRBV7-8 and TRBJ1-2, is GAGVSQSPRYKVAKRGQDVALRCDPISGHVSLFWYQQALGQGPEFLTYFQNEAQLDKSGLPSDRFFAERPEGSVSTLKIQRTQQEDSAVYLCASSLARQVGYGYTFGSGTRLTVV.

The V gene is TRBV29-1, the J gene TRBJ1-1, with TRBD1 matching over 7 bases. Trimming at V came to 6 bases and at J to 4 bases, leaving 8 bases not matched to a gene. The length of the CDR3 is 13 residues. Germline CDR1 is SQVTM and CDR2 is ANQGSEA. The chain's CDR3 is CSVTTGSVTEAFF. CDR3 nucleotide sequence: TGCAGCGTCACGACAGGGTCGGTCACTGAAGCTTTCTTT.

This chain links TRBV4-1 with TRBJ1-5; 7 nucleotides align to TRBD1. Looked up from germline, CDR1 is MGHRA and CDR2 is YSYEKL. The CDR3 consists of 14 residues. V dropped 0 bases and J dropped 7; count of bases not matched to a gene: 3. The CDR3 region has the DNA TGCGCCAGCAGCCAAGAGACAGGGCGACAGCCCCAGCATTTT. Translation: CASSQETGRQPQHF.

The chain links TRBV7-2 to TRBJ2-7; 9 nucleotides agree with TRBD1. V was clipped by 0 bases and J by 1 base; unmatched bases: 1. Germline V gene sequence: CDR1 SGHTA, CDR2 FQGNSA. CDR3 length: 15 amino acids. The CDR3, as DNA: TGTGCCAGCAGCTTAGCCGGACAGGGGTCCTACGAGCAGTACTTC. The encoded protein is CASSLAGQGSYEQYF.

The V gene is TRBV11-3, the J gene TRBJ2-3; 11 bases map to TRBD2. After removal of 3 bases from V and 0 bases from J, the junction contained 8 bases not matched to a gene. CDR3 length equals 18 residues. Germline-derived CDR1 and CDR2 are SGHNT and YENEEA. The CDR3 loop is CASSFGSSGGPSTDTQYF. The CDR3 nucleotides read TGTGCCAGCAGCTTCGGGTCTAGCGGGGGGCCTAGCACAGATACGCAGTATTTT.

This chain connects TRBV7-8 to TRBJ2-5; 9 bases map to TRBD1. J was trimmed by 4 bases and V by 5 bases; bases with no gene match: 11. Germline values: CDR1 SGHVS, CDR2 FQNEAQ. This CDR3 has 16 amino acids. The CDR3 DNA reads TGTGCCAGCAGCGTAGACCGACAGGGGGGTCGAGAGACCCAGTACTTC. Its translation: CASSVDRQGGRETQYF.

This clone is a singleton in its sample. The V and J genes are TRBV5-4 and TRBJ2-2, with 9 nucleotides matching TRBD1. CDR3 length equals 15 residues. The germline V gene encodes CDR1 SGHNT and CDR2 YYREEE (reference sequence). With 4 bases clipped from V and 9 bases from J, the junction kept 10 bases outside the gene matches. CDR3 loop: CASSTQGQGVRELFF. In DNA, the CDR3 is TGTGCCAGCAGCACACAGGGACAGGGCGTGAGGGAGCTGTTTTTT.

In its sample, this clone was seen once. V is TRBV19 and J is TRBJ1-1, with a possible D match to TRBD1 (5 bases). The CDR3 is 14 amino acids. Trimming took off 7 bases at V and 5 bases at J, with 17 bases between the two ends. CDR1 LNHDA and CDR2 SQIVND come from the germline V gene (reference sequence). CDR3 loop: CASTPPGGWTEAFF. DNA for the CDR3: TGTGCCAGTACCCCCCCCGGGGGGTGGACTGAAGCTTTCTTT.

The rearrangement joins TRBV6-5 to TRBJ2-3; unclear D gene. Deletions cut 0 bases from V and 0 bases from J, with 10 bases between. CDR3 size: 16 residues. The germline V gene has CDR1 MNHEY and CDR2 SVGAGI. CDR3 sequence reads: CASSYSTQSSTDTQYF. The CDR3 bases are TGTGCCAGCAGTTACTCGACACAGTCTAGCACAGATACGCAGTATTTT.

For the CDR3, the DNA is TGTGCCAGCTCACGCCGAGAGGCTGCTAACTATGGCTACACCTTC. It specifies CASSRREAANYGYTF. The chain joins TRBV18 to TRBJ1-2; D ambiguous. Germline V gene sequence: CDR1 KGHSH, CDR2 LQKENI. Trimming pared 4 bases from V and 0 bases from J, leaving 12 bases between. This CDR3 has 15 amino acids.

The chain couples TRBV13 to TRBJ2-3, with 8 bases matching TRBD1. CDR1 is PRHDT, CDR2 FYEKMQ, per germline (reference sequence). With 5 bases clipped from V and 2 bases from J, the junction kept 6 bases outside the gene matches. This CDR3 has 15 amino acids. CDR3 in amino acids: CASSGGQGYTDTQYF. As DNA, the CDR3 is TGTGCCAGCAGCGGCGGACAGGGATACACAGATACGCAGTATTTT.

The gene calls are TRBV7-2 and TRBJ1-1; weak D call: TRBD1 (5 bases). The CDR3 has 13 residues. Between the trimmed V and J ends, which lost 4 bases and 11 bases, there was a span of 17 bases. The germline CDR1 and CDR2 sequences are SGHTA and FQGNSA. The CDR3 region is CASSSVPGVGAFF. CDR3 DNA sequence: TGTGCCAGCAGCTCGGTACCGGGGGTAGGGGCTTTCTTT.

The V call is TRBV6-5, the J call TRBJ1-5; D might be TRBD1 (5 bases). The ends were cut back, 7 bases at V and 0 bases at J, with 13 bases in the middle. Germline V CDR1 and CDR2: MNHEY, SVGAGI. There are 15 residues in the CDR3. CDR3 loop: CASILSTDSNQPQHF. In DNA, the CDR3 is TGTGCCAGCATACTATCGACAGATAGCAATCAGCCCCAGCATTTT.

CDR3 amino acids: CAISESGGTGALGYTF. Here the CDR3 DNA reads TGTGCCATCAGTGAGTCGGGCGGGACAGGGGCCCTCGGCTACACCTTC. V usage is TRBV10-3 and J usage is TRBJ1-2; 10 nucleotides match TRBD1. The length of the CDR3 is 16 residues. Trimming took 0 bases from V and 8 from J; bases not matched to a gene: 9. Germline V gene data show CDR1 as ENHRY and CDR2 as SYGVKD.

The rearrangement joins TRBV9 to TRBJ1-2; unclear D gene. The V gene's germline CDR1 is SGDLS and CDR2 YYNGEE. V gave up 2 bases and J gave up 7 bases, with 12 bases separating them. The CDR3 extends over 13 amino acids. CDR3 DNA sequence: TGTGCCAGCAGCGTGGCAGGCCTCGGTGGCTACACCTTC. This translates into CASSVAGLGGYTF.

As DNA, the CDR3 is TGTGCCAGTAGCCGCGGGGACTCCAAGAGCTCCTACGAGCAGTACTTC. It specifies CASSRGDSKSSYEQYF. V usage is TRBV19 and J usage is TRBJ2-7; maybe TRBD2 (6 bases). Germline V gene sequence: CDR1 LNHDA, CDR2 SQIVND (reference sequence). The CDR3 runs 16 residues. With 6 bases removed from V and 0 bases from J, the gap between germline ends came to 18 bases.

The chain recombines TRBV7-6 with TRBJ2-1; TRBD2 might be the D (6 bases). CDR1 is SGHVS, CDR2 FNYEAQ, per germline. Trimming shortened V by 1 base and J by 3 bases, and 10 bases separated the two germline ends. This CDR3 contains 15 residues. The CDR3 is CASSLGSGFYNEQFF. CDR3 bases: TGTGCCAGCAGCTTAGGGAGCGGGTTCTACAATGAGCAGTTCTTC.

This clone was counted a few times. The chain is built from TRBV7-3 and TRBJ2-1, with TRBD2 matching 11 bases. In germline, CDR1 is SGHTA, CDR2 FQGTGA. The trim removed 5 bases at V and 1 base at J, leaving 4 bases unmatched. CDR3 length equals 16 residues. In nucleotides, the CDR3 is TGTGCCAGCAGCCGCCTAGCGGGGGGATCCTACAATGAGCAGTTCTTC. Amino acid sequence: CASSRLAGGSYNEQFF.

The gene calls are TRBV29-1 and TRBJ2-2, with 7 bases identical to TRBD2. V shed 6 bases, J shed 9 bases, and the junction held 7 bases outside the gene matches. The CDR3 length is 12 residues. Germline CDR1 is SQVTM and CDR2 is ANQGSEA. CDR3 in amino acids: CSVSRGDRELFF. CDR3 sequence (DNA): TGCAGCGTGTCTCGGGGGGACCGGGAGCTGTTTTTT.

V usage is TRBV6-6 and J usage is TRBJ2-7; 12 bases fit TRBD2. The CDR3 covers 14 residues. Unmatched junction bases numbered 2, after V lost 6 bases and J lost 2 bases. From germline, CDR1 is MNHNY and CDR2 SVGAGI (reference sequence). CDR3 in amino acids: CASRASGRAYEQYF. The CDR3 DNA sequence: TGTGCCAGCAGAGCTAGCGGGAGGGCCTACGAGCAGTACTTC.

The gene calls are TRBV18 and TRBJ1-2; 10 nucleotides match TRBD1. With V trimmed by 3 bases and J by 6 bases, 4 bases remained unmatched. This CDR3 contains 14 residues. CDR1 is KGHSH and CDR2 is LQKENI in the germline V gene. CDR3 coding DNA: TGTGCCAGCTCACCGACGGGACAGGGGAATGGCTACACCTTC. Its translation: CASSPTGQGNGYTF. Variable domain in full (rest from reference TRBV18 and TRBJ1-2): NAGVMQNPRHLVRRRGQEARLRCSPMKGHSHVYWYRQLPEEGLKFMVYLQKENIIDESGMPKERFSAEFPKEGPSILRIQQVVRGDSAAYFCASSPTGQGNGYTFGSGTRLTVV.

The genes are TRBV24-1 and TRBJ2-5, with TRBD1 matching 11 bases. Germline loops: CDR1 KGHDR, CDR2 SFDVKD. Trimming removed 4 bases from V and 2 bases from J; junction bases left unmatched: 8. The CDR3 is 17 residues long. The CDR3 DNA is TGTGCCACCAGTGACACAGGGACAGGGGGGGGACAAGAGACCCAGTACTTC. Amino acids: CATSDTGTGGGQETQYF.

This clone has more than one count but fewer than ten. CDR3 sequence: CASSPGQGNQPQHF. CDR3 nucleotides: TGTGCCAGCTCACCGGGACAGGGCAATCAGCCCCAGCATTTT. This chain links TRBV18 with TRBJ1-5; 8 bases map to TRBD1. This CDR3 contains 14 residues. Germline V gene sequence: CDR1 KGHSH, CDR2 LQKENI. V trimming: 3 bases; J trimming: 2 bases; junction bases outside the gene matches: 0. The entire variable domain, with the rest obtained from reference TRBV18 and TRBJ1-5, is as follows: NAGVMQNPRHLVRRRGQEARLRCSPMKGHSHVYWYRQLPEEGLKFMVYLQKENIIDESGMPKERFSAEFPKEGPSILRIQQVVRGDSAAYFCASSPGQGNQPQHFGDGTRLSIL.